The 31 T cell receptor beta chains below all came from one sample that was sequenced in a study of beta chain features in type 1 diabetes. The study reverse transcribed the entire isolated RNA, so it sequenced expressed TCRB transcripts. Libraries were prepared by immunoSEQ multiplex PCR; TCRdb keeps only in-frame clonotypes and omits some of them. The sample lists around 280,000 clones, 8% occurring once. The source material was central memory CD4+ T cells from blood. The receptor set was obtained from a woman between 18 and 29 years old in good health.

As to this clone: Other DNA sequences in this sample translate to the same CDR3. The chain couples TRBV4-3 to TRBJ1-1; D might be TRBD1 (5 bases). V dropped 0 bases and J dropped 0 bases, with 11 bases sitting between them. CDR1 LGHNA and CDR2 YSLEER come from the germline V gene. The CDR3 covers 16 residues. The CDR3 is CASSQDVRALNTEAFF. For the CDR3, the DNA is TGCGCCAGCAGCCAAGATGTCAGGGCCTTGAACACTGAAGCTTTCTTT.

This clone turned up a few times. V and J are TRBV5-1 and TRBJ2-3, with 9 bases matching TRBD1. The CDR3 has 17 residues. Looked up from germline, CDR1 is SGHRS and CDR2 is YFSETQ. Losses at the gene ends were 0 bases for V and 4 bases for J; bases not matched to a gene: 9. Here the CDR3 reads CASSLAPPGTGSDTQYF. The CDR3 nucleotides are TGCGCCAGCAGCTTGGCCCCCCCCGGGACAGGGTCAGATACGCAGTATTTT.

This clone was counted a few times. This chain uses TRBV4-2 with TRBJ1-2, with TRBD1 identical over 7 bases. The CDR3 has 14 amino acids. The ends lost 2 bases at V and 1 base at J; junction bases unmatched: 1. The germline V gene encodes CDR1 LGHNA and CDR2 YNFKEQ. The chain's CDR3 is CASSQWDSNYGYTF. The DNA of the CDR3 is TGTGCCAGCAGCCAATGGGACAGTAACTATGGCTACACCTTC.

This clone appeared many times. V and J are TRBV7-8 and TRBJ2-5; the D gene is possibly TRBD2 (5 bases). Per the germline V gene, CDR1 is SGHVS and CDR2 is FQNEAQ. This CDR3 contains 13 residues. V was cut by 0 bases and J by 7 bases, with 9 bases left in between. The CDR3 loop is CASSLAGEATQYF. The CDR3 DNA follows: TGTGCCAGCAGCTTAGCGGGAGAAGCGACCCAGTACTTC.

There are a few counts of this clone. J is TRBJ2-1 and V is TRBV7-2, with 9 bases lining up with TRBD1. Unmatched junction bases numbered 9, after V lost 4 bases and J lost 5 bases. Germline CDR1 is SGHTA and CDR2 is FQGNSA. The CDR3 is made up of 16 amino acids. The DNA of the CDR3 is TGTGCCAGCAGCTCTCCGGGGACAGGGATCGACAATGAGCAGTTCTTC. Its translation: CASSSPGTGIDNEQFF. The whole variable domain, filled in from reference TRBV7-2 and TRBJ2-1, reads GAGVSQSPSNKVTEKGKDVELRCDPISGHTALYWYRQSLGQGLEFLIYFQGNSAPDKSGLPSDRFSAERTGGSVSTLTIQRTQQEDSAVYLCASSSPGTGIDNEQFFGPGTRLTVL.

The chain is built from TRBV29-1 and TRBJ1-2; D is ambiguous. CDR1 and CDR2 from the germline V gene are SQVTM and ANQGSEA. Trimming shortened V by 4 bases and J by 2 bases, and 11 bases separated the two germline ends. The CDR3 length is 13 residues. The CDR3 DNA reads as TGCAGCGTTGGGGGAGCTCCGAACTATGGCTACACCTTC. Residues: CSVGGAPNYGYTF.

The chain carries TRBV29-1 and TRBJ1-2; D uncertain. Germline CDR1 reads SQVTM; CDR2 reads ANQGSEA. V lost 4 bases to trimming and J lost 8 bases, with 14 bases between them. The CDR3 is 12 residues long. DNA of the CDR3: TGCAGCGTTGCAAACGGTAATCGAGGCTACACCTTC. Translation: CSVANGNRGYTF.

This clone has a count of ten or more. This may stem from a read error, because a much larger clone lies one nucleotide away. This sequence joins TRBV14 and TRBJ2-3, with D unresolved. CDR1 is SGHDN, CDR2 FVKESK, per germline. The CDR3 extends over 11 amino acids. The V gene lost 3 bases and the J gene lost 2 bases, with 0 bases spanning the gap. CDR3 sequence (DNA): TGTGCCAGCAGCCACACAGATACGCAGTATTTT. Amino acid sequence: CASSHTDTQYF.

This sequence joins TRBV5-1 and TRBJ1-4, with TRBD1 as a possible D gene (5 bases). Germline V gene lookup returns CDR1 SGHRS and CDR2 YFSETQ. The CDR3 sequence is 15 residues long. The V end lost 4 bases, the J end lost 4 bases, and 14 bases lay between the germline ends. CDR3 DNA: TGCGCCAGCAGCCCCCAGGGTTCGCGTAATGAAAAACTGTTTTTT. Translated: CASSPQGSRNEKLFF.

The chain is built from TRBV4-2 and TRBJ1-1; maybe TRBD1 (5 bases). V shed 5 bases and J shed 11 bases, with 18 bases lying between them. CDR3 length: 13 amino acids. CDR1 is LGHNA, CDR2 YNFKEQ, per germline. The CDR3 region is CASSGWDGPKAFF. The DNA for the CDR3 is TGTGCCAGCAGCGGGTGGGACGGTCCGAAGGCTTTCTTT.

This clone came up many times. The chain employs TRBV25-1 and TRBJ1-6; TRBD1 might be the D (5 bases). The ends were cut back, 4 bases at V and 10 bases at J, with 17 bases in the middle. Germline lookup yields CDR1 MGHDK and CDR2 SYGVNS. The CDR3 runs 15 residues. The CDR3 DNA reads TGTGCCAGCAGTGTGACTTCGGGGGTGGACTCACCCCTCCACTTT. This sequence encodes CASSVTSGVDSPLHF.

This clone turned up a few times. The chain has TRBV25-1 and TRBJ1-2; D unresolved. This CDR3 has 13 residues. V shed 4 bases and J shed 8 bases, with 14 bases lying between them. Germline CDR1 is MGHDK and CDR2 is SYGVNS. This CDR3 reads CASSGVISQGYTF. The DNA of the CDR3 is TGTGCCAGCAGTGGGGTTATTTCGCAAGGCTACACCTTC.

This clone was seen many times. The rearrangement links TRBV28 to TRBJ2-1; D may be TRBD2 (5 bases). Between the trimmed V and J ends, which lost 7 bases and 4 bases, there was a span of 17 bases. The CDR3 spans 15 residues. The germline CDR1 and CDR2 sequences are MDHEN and SYDVKM. Written as DNA, the CDR3 is TGTGCCAGCAACCTCTACATCGGGGAGTACAATGAGCAGTTCTTC. The encoded protein is CASNLYIGEYNEQFF.

This clone was seen a few times. The genes are TRBV6-6 and TRBJ2-4; D may be TRBD1 (5 bases). Trimming removed 5 bases from V and 8 bases from J, with 16 bases in between. Germline CDR1 is MNHNY and CDR2 is SVGAGI (reference sequence). The CDR3 runs to 14 residues. This chain's CDR3 is CASSDRQFLDIQYF. The CDR3 DNA reads as TGTGCCAGCAGTGACAGACAGTTTTTGGACATTCAGTACTTC.

As DNA, the CDR3 is TGTGCCAGCCAAACACAGGGGAGGTTGGTGAACACTGAAGCTTTCTTT. Its protein is CASQTQGRLVNTEAFF. The chain carries TRBV5-4 and TRBJ1-1; 7 bases fit TRBD1. The V gene's germline CDR1 is SGHNT and CDR2 YYREEE (reference sequence). J gave up 0 bases and V 7 bases, and 12 bases lay outside the gene matches. The CDR3 has 16 amino acids.

This clone was seen a few times. This chain connects TRBV6-1 to TRBJ2-3, with a weak D call TRBD2 (5 bases). The germline gives CDR1 MNHNS, CDR2 SASEGT. With 8 bases removed from V and 6 bases from J, the gap between germline ends came to 9 bases. This CDR3 region has 11 residues. In DNA form, the CDR3 reads TGTGCCAGCCAGTTAGCGGATACGCAGTATTTT. Its protein product is CASQLADTQYF.

This clone was seen a handful of times. This chain joins TRBV9 and TRBJ2-1; D perhaps matches TRBD1 (5 bases). V dropped 0 bases and J dropped 0 bases, with 7 bases sitting between them. In germline, CDR1 is SGDLS, CDR2 YYNGEE. This CDR3 has 15 amino acids. Here the CDR3 reads CASSVVGDSYNEQFF. CDR3 nucleotide sequence: TGTGCCAGCAGCGTAGTAGGGGACTCCTACAATGAGCAGTTCTTC.

The V and J genes are TRBV27 and TRBJ1-2; 10 bases line up with TRBD1. Germline V CDR1 and CDR2: MNHEY, SMNVEV (reference sequence). There are 14 residues in the CDR3. With V trimmed by 4 bases and J by 4 bases, 3 bases remained unmatched. The CDR3 bases are TGTGCCAGCAGTTACGGGACAGGGGTCTATGGCTACACCTTC. Its protein product is CASSYGTGVYGYTF.

The CDR3 DNA reads TGCAGTGCGGGACCACCCGTCTACACCTTC. This sequence encodes CSAGPPVYTF. The chain links TRBV20-1 to TRBJ1-2; maybe TRBD1 (5 bases). The CDR3 sequence is 10 residues long. Germline V CDR1 and CDR2: DFQATT, SNEGSKA (reference sequence). The V and J ends lost 6 bases and 10 bases respectively, with 12 bases between them.

The chain couples TRBV4-2 to TRBJ2-1, with 7 bases lining up with TRBD2. Germline CDR1 reads LGHNA; CDR2 reads YNFKEQ. The CDR3 runs 16 residues. V was clipped by 5 bases and J by 1 base; unmatched bases: 8. CDR3 DNA: TGTGCCAGCAGCAGGGGTGGGAGGGAGTCCTACAATGAGCAGTTCTTC. Protein: CASSRGGRESYNEQFF.

This clone was detected only a few times. This sequence joins TRBV5-1 and TRBJ2-1; D call uncertain. The CDR3 consists of 15 residues. Trimming stripped 4 bases from V and 5 bases from J, with 16 bases between. Germline V CDR1 and CDR2: SGHRS, YFSETQ. CDR3 in amino acids: CASSPRPVPNNEQFF. Here the CDR3 DNA reads TGCGCCAGCAGCCCGCGGCCCGTACCGAACAATGAGCAGTTCTTC. The full variable domain, in which reference TRBV5-1 and TRBJ2-1 provide the parts outside the CDR3, is KAGVTQTPRYLIKTRGQQVTLSCSPISGHRSVSWYQQTPGQGLQFLFEYFSETQRNKGNFPGRFSGRQFSNSRSEMNVSTLELGDSALYLCASSPRPVPNNEQFFGPGTRLTVL.

This clone was found a few times. Since a much larger clone is just one base distant, this may be a read error. The gene calls are TRBV9 and TRBJ2-1, with D uncertain. CDR3 size: 11 residues. V was cut by 4 bases and J by 3 bases, with 2 bases left in between. CDR1 SGDLS and CDR2 YYNGEE come from the germline V gene. CDR3 loop: CASSLYNEQFF. Written as DNA, the CDR3 is TGTGCCAGCAGCCTCTACAATGAGCAGTTCTTC.

The chain uses TRBV7-2 and TRBJ1-6; D not resolved. CDR3 length: 15 residues. Trimming shortened V by 0 bases and J by 6 bases, and 9 bases separated the two germline ends. Germline CDR1 reads SGHTA; CDR2 reads FQGNSA. For the CDR3, the DNA is TGTGCCAGCAGCTTAGCAGGGTCTCGTAATTCACCCCTCCACTTT. This encodes CASSLAGSRNSPLHF. The complete variable domain, with remaining parts taken from reference TRBV7-2 and TRBJ1-6, reads GAGVSQSPSNKVTEKGKDVELRCDPISGHTALYWYRQSLGQGLEFLIYFQGNSAPDKSGLPSDRFSAERTGGSVSTLTIQRTQQEDSAVYLCASSLAGSRNSPLHFGNGTRLTVT.

This clone turned up a few times. The same CDR3 arises from other DNA sequences in this sample as well. The chain is built from TRBV6-6 and TRBJ2-6; D is unclear. The germline CDR1 and CDR2 sequences are MNHNY and SVGAGI (reference sequence). Deletions cut 5 bases from V and 0 bases from J, with 8 bases between. The CDR3 spans 15 residues. The CDR3 here is CASSVGGSGANVLTF. The CDR3 region has the DNA TGTGCCAGCAGTGTAGGTGGCTCTGGGGCCAACGTCCTGACTTTC.

This clone has ten or more counts. This chain uses TRBV18 with TRBJ2-1, with TRBD2 as a possible D gene (5 bases). Per the germline V gene, CDR1 is KGHSH and CDR2 is LQKENI. This CDR3 is built from 13 residues. The V end was cut by 5 bases, the J end by 8 bases, with 13 bases between. The CDR3 loop reads CASSREMRDEQFF. The CDR3, as DNA: TGTGCCAGCTCAAGGGAGATGCGTGATGAGCAGTTCTTC.

This sequence joins TRBV7-2 and TRBJ1-1; the match to TRBD1 covers 12 bases. Germline V gene sequence: CDR1 SGHTA, CDR2 FQGNSA. V was clipped by 6 bases and J by 4 bases; unmatched bases: 12. The CDR3 loop spans 17 amino acids. CDR3 sequence reads: CASRRTGTGGIGTEAFF. The DNA for the CDR3 is TGTGCCAGCAGGCGGACCGGGACAGGGGGCATAGGCACTGAAGCTTTCTTT. Combining the CDR3 with reference TRBV7-2 and TRBJ1-1 gives the whole variable domain GAGVSQSPSNKVTEKGKDVELRCDPISGHTALYWYRQSLGQGLEFLIYFQGNSAPDKSGLPSDRFSAERTGGSVSTLTIQRTQQEDSAVYLCASRRTGTGGIGTEAFFGQGTRLTVV.

The table lists this clone with a few counts. This rearrangement joins TRBV29-1 to TRBJ1-2, with 9 bases aligning to TRBD1. V lost 4 bases, J lost 4 bases, and 13 bases stayed unmatched. Germline V gene data show CDR1 as SQVTM and CDR2 as ANQGSEA. There are 16 residues in the CDR3. In nucleotides, the CDR3 is TGCAGCGTTGGCCGAACAGGGGGCCTCTCGGGCTATGGCTACACCTTC. Its translation is CSVGRTGGLSGYGYTF.

This clone was seen a handful of times. The CDR3 reads CASSQDGSEELFF. The CDR3 region has the DNA TGCGCCAGCAGCCAAGATGGCTCTGAGGAGCTGTTTTTT. The chain employs TRBV4-3 and TRBJ2-2, with D uncertain. The germline V and J ends were trimmed by 0 bases and 10 bases, with 9 bases remaining between them. The germline V gene has CDR1 LGHNA and CDR2 YSLEER. The CDR3 has 13 amino acids.

This clone was detected many times. V and J are TRBV7-2 and TRBJ2-7; TRBD1 matches 9 bases. Trimming removed 6 bases from V and 7 bases from J; junction bases left unmatched: 10. The germline V gene encodes CDR1 SGHTA and CDR2 FQGNSA. The CDR3 has 14 amino acids. Here the CDR3 reads CASRSGTGTEEQYF. The CDR3, as DNA: TGTGCCAGCAGATCCGGGACAGGGACGGAAGAGCAGTACTTC.

This clone showed up just a few times. This chain uses TRBV9 with TRBJ2-5; 8 bases agree with TRBD1. The CDR3 loop spans 14 amino acids. The junction had 7 bases not matched to a gene; V was cut back by 4 bases and J by 5 bases. CDR1 is SGDLS and CDR2 is YYNGEE in the germline V gene. Here the CDR3 reads CASSPTGGRETQYF. Written as DNA, the CDR3 is TGTGCCAGCAGCCCTACAGGGGGGCGGGAGACCCAGTACTTC.

In its sample, this clone was seen a few times. V usage is TRBV5-4 and J usage is TRBJ2-7; 7 bases map to TRBD1. V lost 0 bases, J lost 1 base, and 1 base stayed unmatched. This CDR3 spans 14 amino acids. Germline CDR1 is SGHNT and CDR2 is YYREEE (reference sequence). In DNA, the CDR3 is TGTGCCAGCAGCTTGGGGGACAGATCCTACGAGCAGTACTTC. It specifies CASSLGDRSYEQYF.